This T cell receptor (beta chain) was identified during a study of tumor-infiltrating lymphocytes in primary liver carcinoma. CDR3 length: 19 residues. The germline CDR1 and CDR2 sequences are MDHEN and SYDVKM. V lost 6 bases and J 4 bases, leaving 28 bases between the germline ends. Making TCR beta cDNA involved 400 to 600 ng total RNA and a constant-region primer. Construction of TCR beta libraries relied on three successive nested multiplex PCR rounds employing slightly modified ARM-PCR. The first two PCR rounds used TRBV1-TRBV30 forward primers with a C-beta reverse primer, about 10 cycles each. Each CDR3 protein gets one entry after TCRdb re-called the multiplex PCR reads with MiXCR. The table shows 100,000 or so distinct CDR3 sequences, with under 70% occurring only once. Taking about 17-32 mg of unsorted bulk tissue, the authors co-extracted RNA and DNA.

The V call is TRBV28, the J call TRBJ1-5; D possibly corresponds to TRBD1 (5 bases). The sample consisted of liver tumor tissue from sampling region 2. This sample's subset: tumor region T2, inferior pole. The clonotype comes from a woman aged 60-75 years with primary liver carcinoma and hepatitis B virus infection. In DNA, the CDR3 is TGTGCCAGCAGCCAAATTGGATTCGCCGGGACGGCCTCGAATCAGCCCCAGCATTTT. Its protein is CASSQIGFAGTASNQPQHF.